What follows are 5 T cell receptor beta chains derived from one specimen sequenced in a study of blood T cell repertoires in COVID-19. Sequencing was performed with immunoSEQ multiplex PCR; in TCRdb, only in-frame clones are kept and a portion is missing. The sample carries about 330,000 clones, 92% recorded once. The sample comprised PBMCs or T cells enriched from blood (not recorded which). Receptors originate from a woman in her thirties who had recovered from COVID-19.

V and J are TRBV6-5 and TRBJ2-5; D unclear. Trimming stripped 3 bases from V and 5 bases from J, with 4 bases between. Germline V gives CDR1 MNHEY, CDR2 SVGAGI. The CDR3 has 11 residues. For the CDR3, the DNA is TGTGCCAGCAGTTATCTGGAGACCCAGTACTTC. It is translated as CASSYLETQYF.

The rearrangement joins TRBV6-5 to TRBJ2-7; 12 bases line up with TRBD2. Germline V gives CDR1 MNHEY, CDR2 SVGAGI. CDR3 length: 14 residues. V shed 5 bases, J shed 3 bases, and the junction held 2 bases outside the gene matches. The CDR3 reads CASSRTSGDYEQYF. The CDR3 DNA is TGTGCCAGCAGTCGGACTAGCGGGGACTACGAGCAGTACTTC.

The V gene is TRBV19, the J gene TRBJ2-5; tentative D call: TRBD2 (6 bases). This CDR3 spans 15 amino acids. Trimming left V 7 bases short and J 5 bases short, with 20 bases between. Germline V gives CDR1 LNHDA, CDR2 SQIVND (reference sequence). The CDR3 sequence: CASMGSRDGLETQYF. CDR3 DNA: TGTGCCAGTATGGGTTCGCGGGATGGTTTGGAGACCCAGTACTTC.

The chain has TRBV7-2 and TRBJ2-7; D is perhaps TRBD1 (5 bases). The germline V and J ends were trimmed by 5 bases and 5 bases, with 19 bases remaining between them. The length of the CDR3 is 15 residues. Per the germline V gene, CDR1 is SGHTA and CDR2 is FQGNSA. The CDR3 coding sequence is TGTGCCAGCAGCCCGGGTCAGGGTATTGGCCACGAGCAGTACTTC. Amino acids: CASSPGQGIGHEQYF.

This clone was counted a single time. The chain has TRBV27 and TRBJ1-4; D may be TRBD1 (6 bases). The CDR3 covers 16 residues. CDR1 and CDR2 from the germline V gene are MNHEY and SMNVEV (reference sequence). The V gene lost 6 bases and the J gene lost 0 bases, with 14 bases spanning the gap. For the CDR3, the DNA is TGTGCCAGCAGGCCGGACAGAAACCCAACTAATGAAAAACTGTTTTTT. This encodes CASRPDRNPTNEKLFF.